The clone carrying this T cell receptor beta chain was counted between two and nine times. Its matching antigen is unknown. J lost 0 bases, V lost 4 bases, and 1 base had no gene match. This CDR3 spans 15 amino acids. The V gene's germline CDR1 is KGHDR and CDR2 SFDVKD. This sample was included in a study of response to subunit inactivated influenza vaccine. Study conclusions and caveats: That few new T cells are recruited by each seasonal influenza vaccination was the authors' suggestion.

TCRdb passed the RT-PCR reads through MiXCR, listing each CDR3 protein once. The table includes around 190,000 distinct CDR3 sequences, about 15% detected once. The source was CD8+ T cells sorted from PBMCs, collected 4 to 6 days after vaccination. The sequence came from a man between 45 and 60 years old who received an inactivated influenza vaccine. V usage is TRBV24-1 and J usage is TRBJ1-5; 8 bases are a match to TRBD1. CDR3 DNA: TGTGCCACCAGTGAGACAGGGGCTAGCAATCAGCCCCAGCATTTT. Its translation is CATSETGASNQPQHF.